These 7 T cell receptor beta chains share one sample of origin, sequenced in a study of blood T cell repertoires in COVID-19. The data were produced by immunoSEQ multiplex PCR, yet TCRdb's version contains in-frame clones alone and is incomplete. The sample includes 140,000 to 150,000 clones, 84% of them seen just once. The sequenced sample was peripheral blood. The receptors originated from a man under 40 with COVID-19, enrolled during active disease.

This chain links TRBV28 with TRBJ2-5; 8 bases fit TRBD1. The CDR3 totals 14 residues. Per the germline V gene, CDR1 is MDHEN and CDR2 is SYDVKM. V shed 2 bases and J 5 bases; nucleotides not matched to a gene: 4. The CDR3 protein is CASSLRRQGETQYF. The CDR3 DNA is TGTGCCAGCAGTTTACGCCGACAGGGGGAGACCCAGTACTTC.

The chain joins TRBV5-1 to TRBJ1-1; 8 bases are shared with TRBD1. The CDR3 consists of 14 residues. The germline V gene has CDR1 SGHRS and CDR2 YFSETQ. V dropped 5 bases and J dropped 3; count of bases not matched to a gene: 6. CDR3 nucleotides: TGCGCCAGCAGTCAACAGACAGGGGACACTGAAGCTTTCTTT. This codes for CASSQQTGDTEAFF.

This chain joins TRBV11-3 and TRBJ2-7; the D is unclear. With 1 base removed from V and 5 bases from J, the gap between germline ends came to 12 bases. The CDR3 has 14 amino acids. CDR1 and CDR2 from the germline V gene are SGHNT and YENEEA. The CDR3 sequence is CASSLVSESHEQYF. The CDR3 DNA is TGTGCCAGCAGCTTAGTCTCGGAGAGCCACGAGCAGTACTTC.

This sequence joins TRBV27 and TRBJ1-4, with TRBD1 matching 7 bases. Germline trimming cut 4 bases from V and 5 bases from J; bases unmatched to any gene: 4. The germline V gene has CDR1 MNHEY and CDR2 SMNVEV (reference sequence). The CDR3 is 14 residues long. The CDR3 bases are TGTGCCAGCAGTTCCGGGACAGCAAATGAAAAACTGTTTTTT. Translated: CASSSGTANEKLFF.

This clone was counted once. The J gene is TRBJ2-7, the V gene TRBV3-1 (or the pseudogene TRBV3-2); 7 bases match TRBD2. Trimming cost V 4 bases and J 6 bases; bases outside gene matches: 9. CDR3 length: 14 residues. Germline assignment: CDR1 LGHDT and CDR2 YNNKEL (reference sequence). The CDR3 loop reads CASSPSGGPAEQYF. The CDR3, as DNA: TGTGCCAGCAGCCCCTCGGGGGGTCCGGCCGAGCAGTACTTC.

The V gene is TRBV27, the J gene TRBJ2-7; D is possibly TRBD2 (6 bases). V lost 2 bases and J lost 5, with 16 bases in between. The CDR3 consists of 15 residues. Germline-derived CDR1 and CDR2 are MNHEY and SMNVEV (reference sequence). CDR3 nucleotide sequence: TGTGCCAGCAGTTTAAGCGGACTACCGAAGGACGAGCAGTACTTC. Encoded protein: CASSLSGLPKDEQYF.

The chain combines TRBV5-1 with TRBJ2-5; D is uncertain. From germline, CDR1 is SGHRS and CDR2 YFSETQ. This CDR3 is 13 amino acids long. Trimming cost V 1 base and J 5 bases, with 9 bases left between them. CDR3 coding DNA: TGCGCCAGCAGCTTGCGCCCCCGGGAGACCCAGTACTTC. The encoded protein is CASSLRPRETQYF.